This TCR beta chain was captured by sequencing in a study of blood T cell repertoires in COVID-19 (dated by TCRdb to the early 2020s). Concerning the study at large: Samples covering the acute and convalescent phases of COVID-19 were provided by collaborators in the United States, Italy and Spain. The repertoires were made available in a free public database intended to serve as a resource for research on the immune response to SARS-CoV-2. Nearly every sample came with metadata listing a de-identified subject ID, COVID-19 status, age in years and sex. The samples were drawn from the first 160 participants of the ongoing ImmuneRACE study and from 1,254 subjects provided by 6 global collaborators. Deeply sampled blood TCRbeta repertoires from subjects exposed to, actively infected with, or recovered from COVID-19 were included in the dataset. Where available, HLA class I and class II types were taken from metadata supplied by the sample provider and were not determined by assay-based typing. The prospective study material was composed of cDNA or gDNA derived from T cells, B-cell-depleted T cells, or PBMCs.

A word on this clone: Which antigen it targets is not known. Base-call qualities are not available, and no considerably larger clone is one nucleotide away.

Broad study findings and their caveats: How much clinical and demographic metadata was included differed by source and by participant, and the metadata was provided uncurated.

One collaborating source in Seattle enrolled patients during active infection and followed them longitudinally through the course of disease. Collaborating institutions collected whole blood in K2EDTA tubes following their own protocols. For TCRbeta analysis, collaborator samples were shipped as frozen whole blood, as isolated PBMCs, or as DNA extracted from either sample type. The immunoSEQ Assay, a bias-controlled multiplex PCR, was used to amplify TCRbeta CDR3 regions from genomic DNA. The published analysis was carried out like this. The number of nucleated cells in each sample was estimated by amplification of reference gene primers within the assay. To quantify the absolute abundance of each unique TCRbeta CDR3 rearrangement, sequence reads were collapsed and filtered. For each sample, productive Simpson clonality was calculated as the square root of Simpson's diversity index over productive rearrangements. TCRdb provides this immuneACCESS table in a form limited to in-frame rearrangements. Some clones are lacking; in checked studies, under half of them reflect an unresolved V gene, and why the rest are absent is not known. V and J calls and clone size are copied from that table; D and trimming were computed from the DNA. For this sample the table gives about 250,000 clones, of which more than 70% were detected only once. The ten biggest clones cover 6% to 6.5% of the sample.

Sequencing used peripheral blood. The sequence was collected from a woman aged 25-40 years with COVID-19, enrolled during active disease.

The CDR3: CSADRGGYEQYF. The nucleotides are TGCAGCGCGGACAGGGGGGGATACGAGCAGTACTTC. Rearrangement joined TRBV29-1 to TRBJ2-7, and 10 bases in between align with TRBD1. Unmatched junction bases come to 4, with V trimmed by 7 bases and J by 4 bases. From the germline V gene, CDR1 is SQVTM and CDR2 is ANQGSEA. From its cysteine to its phenylalanine, the CDR3 spans 12 amino acids. The only DNA kept is the CDR3, 36 bases in frame from the first base.